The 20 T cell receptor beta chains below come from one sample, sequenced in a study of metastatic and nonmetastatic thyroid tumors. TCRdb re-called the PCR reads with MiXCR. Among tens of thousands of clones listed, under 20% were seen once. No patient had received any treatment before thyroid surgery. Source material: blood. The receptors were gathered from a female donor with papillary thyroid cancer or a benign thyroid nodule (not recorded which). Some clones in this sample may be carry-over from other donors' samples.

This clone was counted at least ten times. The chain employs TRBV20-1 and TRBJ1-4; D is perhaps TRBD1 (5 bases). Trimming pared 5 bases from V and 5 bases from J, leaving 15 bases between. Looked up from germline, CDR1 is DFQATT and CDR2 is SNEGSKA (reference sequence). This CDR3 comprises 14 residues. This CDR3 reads CSAARTAGNEKLFF. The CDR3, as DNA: TGCAGTGCTGCACGGACCGCAGGGAATGAAAAACTGTTTTTT.

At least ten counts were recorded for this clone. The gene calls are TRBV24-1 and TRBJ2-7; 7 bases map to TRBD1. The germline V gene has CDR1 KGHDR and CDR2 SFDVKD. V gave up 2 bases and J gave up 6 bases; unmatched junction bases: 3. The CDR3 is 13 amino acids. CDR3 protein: CATSDSTGSEQYF. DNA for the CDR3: TGTGCCACCAGTGATTCGACAGGGTCCGAGCAGTACTTC.

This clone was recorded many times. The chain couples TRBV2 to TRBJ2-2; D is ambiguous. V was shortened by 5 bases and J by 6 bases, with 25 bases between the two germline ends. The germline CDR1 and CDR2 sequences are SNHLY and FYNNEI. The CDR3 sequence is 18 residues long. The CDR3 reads CASSPPRPRYTGAGELFF. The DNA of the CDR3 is TGTGCCAGCAGTCCCCCACGGCCACGATATACGGGCGCCGGGGAGCTGTTTTTT.

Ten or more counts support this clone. The CDR3 is CALEGRRYGYTF. The CDR3 DNA reads TGTGCCCTGGAGGGGCGCCGCTATGGCTACACCTTC. The chain is built from TRBV30 and TRBJ1-2, with D possibly TRBD1 on 5 matching bases. V lost 8 bases and J lost 4, with 14 bases in between. Germline loops: CDR1 GTSNPN, CDR2 SVGIG (reference sequence). The CDR3 has 12 amino acids.

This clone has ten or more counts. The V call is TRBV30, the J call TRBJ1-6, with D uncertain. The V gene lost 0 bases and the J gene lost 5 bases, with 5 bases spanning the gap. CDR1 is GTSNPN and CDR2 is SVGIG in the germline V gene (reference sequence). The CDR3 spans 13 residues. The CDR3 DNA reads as TGTGCCTGGAGTGTACAGAATAATTCACCCCTCCACTTT. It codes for CAWSVQNNSPLHF.

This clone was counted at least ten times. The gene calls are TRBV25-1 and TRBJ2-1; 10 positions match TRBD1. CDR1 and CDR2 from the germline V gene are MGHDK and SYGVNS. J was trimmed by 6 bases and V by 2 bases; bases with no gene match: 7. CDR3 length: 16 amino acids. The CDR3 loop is CASSEVRGQGINEQFF. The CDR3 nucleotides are TGTGCCAGCAGTGAAGTTAGGGGACAGGGGATCAATGAGCAGTTCTTC.

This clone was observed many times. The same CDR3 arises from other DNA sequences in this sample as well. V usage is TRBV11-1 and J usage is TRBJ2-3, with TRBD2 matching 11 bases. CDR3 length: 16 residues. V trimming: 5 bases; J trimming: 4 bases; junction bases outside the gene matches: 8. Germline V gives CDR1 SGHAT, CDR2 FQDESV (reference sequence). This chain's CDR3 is CASSPTSGRRPDTQYF. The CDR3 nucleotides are TGTGCCAGCAGCCCTACTAGCGGGAGAAGACCAGATACGCAGTATTTT.

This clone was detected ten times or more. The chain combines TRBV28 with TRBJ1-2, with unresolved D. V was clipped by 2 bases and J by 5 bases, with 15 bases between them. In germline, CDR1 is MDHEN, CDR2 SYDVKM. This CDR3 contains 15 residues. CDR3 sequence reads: CASSLGPPRRYGYTF. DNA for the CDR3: TGTGCCAGCAGTTTAGGACCTCCCCGTAGATATGGCTACACCTTC.

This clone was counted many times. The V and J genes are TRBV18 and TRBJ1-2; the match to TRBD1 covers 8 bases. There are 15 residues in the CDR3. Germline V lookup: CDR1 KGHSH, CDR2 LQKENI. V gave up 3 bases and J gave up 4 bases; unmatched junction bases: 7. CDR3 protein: CASSPLDRETYGYTF. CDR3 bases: TGTGCCAGCTCACCGCTGGACAGGGAAACCTATGGCTACACCTTC.

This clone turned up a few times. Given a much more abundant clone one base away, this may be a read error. Written as DNA, the CDR3 is TGCAGCGTTGGGGTCAGTTTGGGGGAAGTCGAGCAGTACTTC. Amino acid sequence: CSVGVSLGEVEQYF. The gene calls are TRBV29-1 and TRBJ2-7, with D perhaps assigned TRBD1 or TRBD2 (5 bases each). CDR1 and CDR2 (germline): SQVTM, ANQGSEA. V shed 4 bases and J shed 6 bases, with 19 bases lying between them. CDR3 length: 14 amino acids.

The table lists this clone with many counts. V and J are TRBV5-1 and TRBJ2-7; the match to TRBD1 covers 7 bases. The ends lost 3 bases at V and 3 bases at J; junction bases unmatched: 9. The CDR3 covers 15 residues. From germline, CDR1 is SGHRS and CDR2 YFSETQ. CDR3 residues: CASSSEPPGGYEQYF. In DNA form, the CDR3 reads TGCGCCAGCAGCTCTGAACCTCCAGGGGGCTACGAGCAGTACTTC.

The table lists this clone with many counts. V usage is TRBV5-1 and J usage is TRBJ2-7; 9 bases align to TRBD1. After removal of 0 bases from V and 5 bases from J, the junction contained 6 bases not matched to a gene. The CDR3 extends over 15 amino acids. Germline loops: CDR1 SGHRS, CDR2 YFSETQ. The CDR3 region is CASSLAPGQGHEQYF. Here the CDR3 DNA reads TGCGCCAGCAGCTTGGCTCCAGGACAGGGGCACGAGCAGTACTTC.

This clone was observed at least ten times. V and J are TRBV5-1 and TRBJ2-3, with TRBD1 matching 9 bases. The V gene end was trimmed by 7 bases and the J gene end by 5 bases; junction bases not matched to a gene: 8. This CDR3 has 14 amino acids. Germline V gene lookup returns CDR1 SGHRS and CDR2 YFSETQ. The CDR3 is CASSPTGGIDTQYF. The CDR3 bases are TGCGCCAGCTCCCCGACAGGGGGAATAGATACGCAGTATTTT.

The CDR3 reads CASSISGPGGQPLTETQYF. CDR3 bases: TGTGCCAGCAGCATATCTGGGCCCGGGGGGCAGCCTTTAACGGAGACCCAGTACTTC. J is TRBJ2-5 and V is TRBV4-2, with D possibly matching TRBD2 (7 bases). The CDR3 runs to 19 residues. The V and J ends lost 5 bases and 5 bases respectively, with 30 bases between them. Germline V gives CDR1 LGHNA, CDR2 YNFKEQ.

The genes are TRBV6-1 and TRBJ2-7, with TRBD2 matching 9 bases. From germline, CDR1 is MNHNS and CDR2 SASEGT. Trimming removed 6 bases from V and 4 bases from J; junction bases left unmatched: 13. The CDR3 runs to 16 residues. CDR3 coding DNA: TGTGCCAGCAGCGCGCCGGGACTAGCCTCTTTGTACGAGCAGTACTTC. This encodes CASSAPGLASLYEQYF.

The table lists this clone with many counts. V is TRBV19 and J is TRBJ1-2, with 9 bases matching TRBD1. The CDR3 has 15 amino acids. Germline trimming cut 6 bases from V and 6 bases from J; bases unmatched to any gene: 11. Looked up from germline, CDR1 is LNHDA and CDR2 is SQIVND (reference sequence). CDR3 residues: CASRGTGSKFDGYTF. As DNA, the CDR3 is TGTGCCAGTAGGGGGACAGGGTCGAAGTTTGATGGCTACACCTTC.

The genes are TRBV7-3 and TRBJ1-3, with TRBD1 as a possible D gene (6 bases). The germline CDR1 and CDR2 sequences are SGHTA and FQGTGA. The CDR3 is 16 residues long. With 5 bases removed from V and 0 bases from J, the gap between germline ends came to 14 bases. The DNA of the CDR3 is TGTGCCAGCAGCCCTTGGGAACAGGGCTCTGGAAACACCATATATTTT. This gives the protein CASSPWEQGSGNTIYF.

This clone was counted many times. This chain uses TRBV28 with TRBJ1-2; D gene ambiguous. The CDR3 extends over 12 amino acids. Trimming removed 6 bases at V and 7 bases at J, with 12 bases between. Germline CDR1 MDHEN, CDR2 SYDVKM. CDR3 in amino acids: CASSSIAGGYTF. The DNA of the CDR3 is TGTGCCAGCAGCTCAATCGCGGGTGGCTACACCTTC.

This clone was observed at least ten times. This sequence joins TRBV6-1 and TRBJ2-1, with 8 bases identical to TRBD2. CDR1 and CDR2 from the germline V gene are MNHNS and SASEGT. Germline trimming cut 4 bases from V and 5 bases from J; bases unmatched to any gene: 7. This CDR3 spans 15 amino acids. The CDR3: CASSVLPGLDNEQFF. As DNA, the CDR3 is TGTGCCAGCAGTGTCCTGCCGGGACTAGACAATGAGCAGTTCTTC.

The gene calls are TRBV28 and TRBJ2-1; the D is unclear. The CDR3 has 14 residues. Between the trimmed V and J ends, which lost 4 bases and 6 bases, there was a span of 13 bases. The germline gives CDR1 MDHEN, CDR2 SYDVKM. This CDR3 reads CASSSLTSFNEQFF. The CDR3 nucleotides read TGTGCCAGCAGTTCCCTTACTTCGTTCAATGAGCAGTTCTTC.